The rows below give T cell receptor beta chains drawn from one sample of a study of cytomegalovirus exposure and HLA in healthy donors. Sequencing used immunoSEQ multiplex PCR; TCRdb keeps in-frame clones, though not all of them. Counted here are about 140,000 clones, about 86% occurring once; the ten biggest clones make up approximately 7.5%. The specimen was PBMCs. The origin of the receptors is a woman aged 18-29 years in good health and CMV-seropositive. CDR3s include the opening cysteine and the closing phenylalanine or tryptophan. Fields, in order: V gene, CDR3 protein.

>TRBV14
CASSPPGIYEQYF
>TRBV2
CASTRDPTSGYEQYF
>TRBV5-4
CASSLLQDYEQYF
>TRBV5-1
CASSDTQGNNEKLFF
>TRBV5-1
CASSLPGSHEQYF
>TRBV11-2
CASSLGSGGNQPQHF
>TRBV5-4
CASSPSDMGETQYF
>TRBV4-3
CASSPGLAGFQETQYF
>TRBV7-9
CASSSNVIAGIWSNEQFF
>TRBV18
CASSRAGLAGGDEQFF
>TRBV19
CASMGGTEAFF
>TRBV5-6
CASSAKENRASYNEQFF